What follows are 21 T cell receptor beta chains derived from one specimen sequenced in a study of monozygotic twins with cystic fibrosis. Produced via immunoSEQ multiplex PCR; TCRdb's table is partial and in-frame only. The profile shows 20,000 to 25,000 clones, less than 98% of them singletons. Sequenced input: blood. The receptors were sampled from a girl aged 5-17 years with cystic fibrosis.

This sequence joins TRBV5-4 and TRBJ2-5, with D hard to call. Trimming removed 4 bases from V and 4 bases from J, with 17 bases in between. This CDR3 contains 15 residues. Germline V gene sequence: CDR1 SGHNT, CDR2 YYREEE (reference sequence). The CDR3, as DNA: TGTGCCAGCAGCGCCGCTAACGTAGGTCGAGAGACCCAGTACTTC. Its protein is CASSAANVGRETQYF.

The chain combines TRBV5-4 with TRBJ2-5, with a possible D match to TRBD2 (6 bases). Trimming stripped 2 bases from V and 5 bases from J, with 7 bases between. The germline V gene has CDR1 SGHNT and CDR2 YYREEE (reference sequence). This CDR3 comprises 12 residues. CDR3 region: CASSFGGETQYF. CDR3 sequence (DNA): TGTGCCAGCAGCTTTGGAGGGGAGACCCAGTACTTC.

The chain carries TRBV6-1 and TRBJ1-2; 7 bases fit TRBD1. CDR1 and CDR2 from the germline V gene are MNHNS and SASEGT. The CDR3 has 14 residues. V was clipped by 2 bases and J by 5 bases; unmatched bases: 5. CDR3 nucleotide sequence: TGTGCCAGCAGTGAAATGACAGGGCGGTATGGCTACACCTTC. Its protein product is CASSEMTGRYGYTF.

This sequence joins TRBV12-5 and TRBJ2-2; tentatively, D is TRBD2 (6 bases). Germline CDR1 reads LGHNT; CDR2 reads FRNRAP. Trimming stripped 2 bases from V and 7 bases from J, with 8 bases between. The CDR3 covers 13 residues. CDR3 DNA: TGTGCTAGTGGTTTGATCGGGGGCGGGGAGCTGTTTTTT. This encodes CASGLIGGGELFF.

The J gene is TRBJ2-7, the V gene TRBV27; 8 nucleotides agree with TRBD2. The junction had 3 bases not matched to a gene; V was cut back by 8 bases and J by 0 bases. CDR3 length equals 13 residues. Germline V CDR1 and CDR2: MNHEY, SMNVEV (reference sequence). CDR3 amino acids: CASGRGASYEQYV. CDR3 DNA: TGTGCCAGCGGGCGGGGGGCCTCCTACGAGCAGTACGTC.

This clone was detected a few times. This chain links TRBV11-2 with TRBJ2-7; D call uncertain. Germline V gene sequence: CDR1 SGHAT, CDR2 FQNNGV. The CDR3 consists of 11 residues. V shed 5 bases and J shed 5 bases, with 7 bases lying between them. DNA for the CDR3: TGTGCCAGCAGCCCAAGGGACGAGCAGTACTTC. Encoded protein: CASSPRDEQYF. Supplemented by reference TRBV11-2 and TRBJ2-7, the full variable domain reads EAGVAQSPRYKIIEKRQSVAFWCNPISGHATLYWYQQILGQGPKLLIQFQNNGVVDDSQLPKDRFSAERLKGVDSTLKIQPAKLEDSAVYLCASSPRDEQYFGPGTRLTVT.

J is TRBJ2-5 and V is TRBV5-1, with a possible D match to TRBD1 (7 bases). The germline CDR1 and CDR2 sequences are SGHRS and YFSETQ. Between the trimmed V and J ends, which lost 2 bases and 3 bases, there was a span of 11 bases. CDR3 length equals 14 residues. This chain's CDR3 is CASSFGGGEETQYF. CDR3 nucleotides: TGCGCCAGCAGCTTCGGAGGGGGCGAAGAGACCCAGTACTTC. The whole variable domain, remainder taken from reference TRBV5-1 and TRBJ2-5, is KAGVTQTPRYLIKTRGQQVTLSCSPISGHRSVSWYQQTPGQGLQFLFEYFSETQRNKGNFPGRFSGRQFSNSRSEMNVSTLELGDSALYLCASSFGGGEETQYFGPGTRLLVL.

The genes are TRBV13 and TRBJ2-2; a possible D gene is TRBD2 (6 bases). The CDR3 is made up of 17 amino acids. V dropped 1 base and J dropped 1 base, with 13 bases sitting between them. In germline, CDR1 is PRHDT, CDR2 FYEKMQ (reference sequence). The CDR3 sequence is CASSLVWRDLNTGELFF. As DNA, the CDR3 is TGTGCCAGCAGCTTAGTTTGGAGGGATCTGAACACCGGGGAGCTGTTTTTT. Supplemented by reference TRBV13 and TRBJ2-2, the full variable domain reads AAGVIQSPRHLIKEKRETATLKCYPIPRHDTVYWYQQGPGQDPQFLISFYEKMQSDKGSIPDRFSAQQFSDYHSELNMSSLELGDSALYFCASSLVWRDLNTGELFFGEGSRLTVL.

In nucleotides, the CDR3 is TGTGCCAGTAGTATCCGGACAGACGAGCAGTACTTC. Protein sequence: CASSIRTDEQYF. The V gene is TRBV19, the J gene TRBJ2-7, with D possibly matching TRBD1 (6 bases). The length of the CDR3 is 12 residues. Germline CDR1 is LNHDA and CDR2 is SQIVND (reference sequence). V lost 3 bases, J lost 5 bases, and 8 bases lay in between. Looking up the rest from reference TRBV19 and TRBJ2-7 gives the full variable domain: DGGITQSPKYLFRKEGQNVTLSCEQNLNHDAMYWYRQDPGQGLRLIYYSQIVNDFQKGDIAEGYSVSREKKESFPLTVTSAQKNPTAFYLCASSIRTDEQYFGPGTRLTVT.

The V call is TRBV29-1, the J call TRBJ2-1, with unresolved D. The CDR3 length is 16 residues. V was pared by 6 bases and J by 1 base, with 19 bases between. Germline V gene lookup returns CDR1 SQVTM and CDR2 ANQGSEA. The DNA for the CDR3 is TGCAGCGTCCCTGCCTTACTGGAGATATCCTACAATGAGCAGTTCTTC. Its translation: CSVPALLEISYNEQFF.

The chain uses TRBV5-8 and TRBJ2-2; D is undetermined. V was cut by 4 bases and J by 6 bases, with 4 bases left in between. From germline, CDR1 is SGHTS and CDR2 YDEGEE. The CDR3 spans 11 residues. CDR3 protein: CASSPPGELFF. The CDR3 nucleotides are TGTGCCAGCAGCCCCCCCGGGGAGCTGTTTTTT.

The chain is built from TRBV7-6 and TRBJ1-1, with D possibly being TRBD1 (5 bases). The V and J ends lost 3 bases and 2 bases respectively, with 13 bases between them. The germline CDR1 and CDR2 sequences are SGHVS and FNYEAQ. The CDR3 covers 15 residues. CDR3 amino acids: CASSFTTGPNTEAFF. DNA for the CDR3: TGTGCCAGCAGCTTTACAACGGGGCCTAACACTGAAGCTTTCTTT.

The chain combines TRBV5-6 with TRBJ2-4, with D hard to call. Per the germline V gene, CDR1 is SGHDT and CDR2 is YYEEEE. Trimming stripped 2 bases from V and 0 bases from J, with 9 bases between. This CDR3 comprises 15 residues. CDR3 sequence: CASSLRSLAKNIQYF. DNA of the CDR3: TGTGCCAGCAGCTTAAGGTCACTAGCCAAAAACATTCAGTACTTC.

This clone has just one count. This sequence joins TRBV5-4 and TRBJ2-2, with D uncertain. The CDR3 has 15 residues. V shed 4 bases and J shed 6 bases, with 16 bases lying between them. CDR1 and CDR2 from the germline V gene are SGHNT and YYREEE (reference sequence). The CDR3 is CASSPAGSSAGELFF. CDR3 nucleotides: TGTGCCAGCAGCCCGGCTGGTAGCTCGGCCGGGGAGCTGTTTTTT.

Here the CDR3 DNA reads TGTGCCAGCAGTTCGCAGCAGAACTATGGCTACACCTTC. Residues: CASSSQQNYGYTF. The genes are TRBV6-6 and TRBJ1-2; D is uncertain. Germline V gives CDR1 MNHNY, CDR2 SVGAGI (reference sequence). V was clipped by 4 bases and J by 2 bases, with 8 bases between them. The CDR3 totals 13 residues.

The chain joins TRBV29-1 to TRBJ1-1; D remains unclear. V shed 2 bases and J shed 0 bases, with 13 bases lying between them. The germline gives CDR1 SQVTM, CDR2 ANQGSEA. The CDR3 spans 15 residues. The CDR3, as DNA: TGCAGCGTTGAAAAAGTCCGGACTTTGAACACTGAAGCTTTCTTT. Amino acid sequence: CSVEKVRTLNTEAFF.

The chain carries TRBV7-9 and TRBJ2-7, with TRBD2 matching over 8 bases. CDR1 and CDR2 from the germline V gene are SEHNR and FQNEAQ (reference sequence). The CDR3 totals 18 residues. The V segment lost 1 base and the J segment 0 bases; nucleotides outside the gene matches: 11. The CDR3 reads CASSLGTQGGRFSYEQYF. The CDR3 bases are TGTGCCAGCAGCTTAGGAACTCAAGGCGGGAGGTTCTCCTACGAGCAGTACTTC.

The chain carries TRBV29-1 and TRBJ2-1; 9 bases agree with TRBD1. CDR3 size: 14 residues. The germline gives CDR1 SQVTM, CDR2 ANQGSEA. V trimming: 7 bases; J trimming: 5 bases; junction bases outside the gene matches: 9. CDR3 sequence reads: CSAVGTGGDNEQFF. The CDR3 DNA reads as TGCAGCGCCGTAGGCACAGGGGGCGACAATGAGCAGTTCTTC.

This sequence joins TRBV30 and TRBJ2-1, with TRBD2 matching over 16 bases. Germline-derived CDR1 and CDR2 are GTSNPN and SVGIG (reference sequence). The ends lost 3 bases at V and 8 bases at J; junction bases unmatched: 19. This CDR3 is 20 amino acids long. CDR3 coding DNA: TGTGCCTGGAGCCTCCCGCCGGGACTAGCGGGAGGGCCGGTCAGCTATGAGCAGTTCTTC. Translating gives CAWSLPPGLAGGPVSYEQFF.

The V and J genes are TRBV6-5 and TRBJ1-1; D gene unclear. Trimming stripped 4 bases from V and 0 bases from J, with 6 bases between. The CDR3 runs 13 residues. Germline-derived CDR1 and CDR2 are MNHEY and SVGAGI. CDR3 in DNA: TGTGCCAGCAGTTCCTCCTTGAACACTGAAGCTTTCTTT. Its translation is CASSSSLNTEAFF.

The chain recombines TRBV6-1 with TRBJ2-5, with D perhaps TRBD1 (5 bases). The CDR3 totals 15 residues. Per the germline V gene, CDR1 is MNHNS and CDR2 is SASEGT. Trimming left V 5 bases short and J 0 bases short, with 13 bases between. CDR3 protein: CASSSITGDQETQYF. CDR3 coding DNA: TGTGCCAGCAGTTCTATAACAGGAGACCAAGAGACCCAGTACTTC.